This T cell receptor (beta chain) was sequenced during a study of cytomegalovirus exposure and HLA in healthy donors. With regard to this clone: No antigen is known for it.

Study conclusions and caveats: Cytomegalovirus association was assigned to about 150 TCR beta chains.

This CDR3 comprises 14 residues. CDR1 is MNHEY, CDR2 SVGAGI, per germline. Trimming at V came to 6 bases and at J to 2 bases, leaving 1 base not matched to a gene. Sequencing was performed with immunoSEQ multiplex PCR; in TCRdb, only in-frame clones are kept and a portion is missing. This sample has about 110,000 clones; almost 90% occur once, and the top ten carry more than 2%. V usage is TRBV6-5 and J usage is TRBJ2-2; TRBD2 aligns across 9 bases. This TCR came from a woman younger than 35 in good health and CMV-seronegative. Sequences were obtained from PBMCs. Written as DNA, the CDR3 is TGTGCCAGCAGGCGGGGGGGTAACACCGGGGAGCTGTTTTTT. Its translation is CASRRGGNTGELFF.